Shown below are 30 T cell receptor beta chains from a single sample sequenced in a study of molecular identifiers for immune sequencing clone quantification. TCRdb reprocessed the PCR reads with MiXCR, giving one entry per CDR3 protein. The data show 400,000 to 600,000 distinct CDR3 sequences, about a fifth seen once. The material sequenced was naive CD8+ T cells from blood, with Jurkat cell RNA spiked in. The subset: FACS-sorted CD8+CD4-CCR7+CD45RA+ naive T cells. All receptors come from a human donor in good health. Some libraries in this study had Jurkat cell RNA spiked in.

The chain joins TRBV20-1 to TRBJ2-7; D gene ambiguous. V was pared by 3 bases and J by 1 base, with 10 bases between. The CDR3 is 13 amino acids. CDR1 DFQATT and CDR2 SNEGSKA come from the germline V gene (reference sequence). CDR3 in amino acids: CSARIGSSYEQYF. Here the CDR3 DNA reads TGCAGTGCTAGGATAGGGTCTTCCTACGAGCAGTACTTC.

This clonotype was seen only a few times. The chain has TRBV7-2 and TRBJ1-1, with 7 bases matching TRBD1. Germline assignment: CDR1 SGHTA and CDR2 FQGNSA. V lost 3 bases, J lost 6 bases, and 13 bases stayed unmatched. The CDR3 spans 16 residues. The CDR3: CASSLPQGLPRAEAFF. The CDR3 bases are TGTGCCAGCAGCTTGCCACAGGGGTTACCGAGGGCTGAAGCTTTCTTT.

This clonotype was seen more than once but under ten times. The chain links TRBV12-3 or TRBV12-4 to TRBJ2-1, with D maybe TRBD2 (7 bases). The CDR3 covers 14 residues. Trimming removed 4 bases at V and 6 bases at J, with 13 bases between. The CDR3 coding sequence is TGTGCCAGCAGTTCGCGGGGGCGGGGCAATGAGCAGTTCTTC. The encoded protein is CASSSRGRGNEQFF.

This clonotype was seen at least ten times. The chain employs TRBV4-1 and TRBJ2-1; D tentatively reads TRBD1 or TRBD2 (5 bases each). This CDR3 is built from 16 residues. Germline CDR1 MGHRA, CDR2 YSYEKL. V was cut by 3 bases and J by 10 bases, with 22 bases left in between. The CDR3 loop is CASSQEALVGVEEQFF. The DNA of the CDR3 is TGCGCCAGCAGCCAGGAAGCACTAGTGGGGGTTGAAGAGCAGTTCTTC.

The chain links TRBV19 to TRBJ2-7, with 13 positions matching TRBD2. The CDR3 totals 16 residues. The germline gives CDR1 LNHDA, CDR2 SQIVND (reference sequence). J gave up 3 bases and V 8 bases, and 10 bases lay outside the gene matches. The CDR3 loop is CASPDGTSGNCYEQYF. For the CDR3, the DNA is TGTGCCAGTCCAGACGGGACTAGCGGGAACTGCTACGAGCAGTACTTC.

As for this clonotype: Just one base apart from a much larger clone, this may be a read error. This chain connects TRBV29-1 to TRBJ1-2, with no clear D. CDR3 length equals 13 residues. Germline V gene lookup returns CDR1 SQVTM and CDR2 ANQGSEA. Deletions cut 4 bases from V and 2 bases from J, with 11 bases between. CDR3: CSVAAHGNYGYTF. CDR3 bases: TGCAGCGTTGCCGCTCATGGAAACTATGGCTACACCTTC.

The chain has TRBV11-2 and TRBJ2-5; TRBD1 aligns across 12 bases. CDR3 length equals 16 residues. Germline loops: CDR1 SGHAT, CDR2 FQNNGV. The V segment lost 4 bases and the J segment 4 bases; nucleotides outside the gene matches: 7. Here the CDR3 reads CASSYGTGGVRETQYF. The CDR3 nucleotides are TGTGCCAGCAGCTACGGGACAGGGGGCGTTCGAGAGACCCAGTACTTC. The full variable domain, in which reference TRBV11-2 and TRBJ2-5 provide the parts outside the CDR3, is EAGVAQSPRYKIIEKRQSVAFWCNPISGHATLYWYQQILGQGPKLLIQFQNNGVVDDSQLPKDRFSAERLKGVDSTLKIQPAKLEDSAVYLCASSYGTGGVRETQYFGPGTRLLVL.

This clonotype was observed at least ten times. The rearrangement joins TRBV27 to TRBJ1-5; D is unresolved. Germline CDR1 and CDR2: MNHEY and SMNVEV (reference sequence). The germline V and J ends were trimmed by 7 bases and 3 bases, with 16 bases remaining between them. This CDR3 spans 15 amino acids. The CDR3 loop reads CASTTFAGDNQPQHF. The CDR3 nucleotides are TGTGCCAGCACTACCTTTGCGGGTGACAATCAGCCCCAGCATTTT.

This clonotype was detected only a few times. V usage is TRBV27 and J usage is TRBJ2-7; TRBD2 matches 8 bases. The V segment lost 6 bases and the J segment 2 bases; nucleotides outside the gene matches: 6. CDR1 is MNHEY, CDR2 SMNVEV, per germline (reference sequence). The CDR3 length is 14 residues. Written as DNA, the CDR3 is TGTGCCAGCAGCCGGAGCGGGAGTCCCTACGAGCAGTACTTC. Translating gives CASSRSGSPYEQYF.

The chain couples TRBV12-3 or TRBV12-4 to TRBJ2-7; 8 positions match TRBD2. Trimming removed 2 bases from V and 3 bases from J; junction bases left unmatched: 3. The CDR3 runs to 14 residues. CDR3 loop: CASSLRRGDYEQYF. The CDR3 DNA sequence: TGTGCCAGCAGTTTACGGCGGGGGGACTACGAGCAGTACTTC.

This clonotype was detected ten times or more. This rearrangement joins TRBV5-1 to TRBJ2-7; D is undetermined. V shed 5 bases and J shed 2 bases, with 11 bases lying between them. Germline V gene sequence: CDR1 SGHRS, CDR2 YFSETQ. This CDR3 spans 13 amino acids. The CDR3 DNA follows: TGCGCCAGCAGGACGGAAGCAGCCTACGAGCAGTACTTC. It codes for CASRTEAAYEQYF. Using reference TRBV5-1 and TRBJ2-7 for the parts outside the CDR3, the full variable domain is KAGVTQTPRYLIKTRGQQVTLSCSPISGHRSVSWYQQTPGQGLQFLFEYFSETQRNKGNFPGRFSGRQFSNSRSEMNVSTLELGDSALYLCASRTEAAYEQYFGPGTRLTVT.

This clonotype was counted ten times or more. The chain has TRBV2 and TRBJ2-5; D gene unclear. Trimming took off 6 bases at V and 7 bases at J, with 12 bases between the two ends. Germline CDR1 reads SNHLY; CDR2 reads FYNNEI. The CDR3 has 12 residues. The CDR3 region is CASRNRYGTQYF. The DNA of the CDR3 is TGTGCCAGCAGGAACCGATATGGGACCCAGTACTTC.

In this sample, this clonotype turned up a few times. The junction departs from the called germline gene at one end, perhaps through a read error. The genes are TRBV7-2 and TRBJ2-7, with 7 bases fitting TRBD1. The V gene's germline CDR1 is SGHTA and CDR2 FQGNSA. There are 13 residues in the CDR3. The CDR3 sequence is CAGSHRQGYEQYF. CDR3 DNA sequence: TGTGCCGGCAGCCACAGACAGGGCTACGAGCAGTACTTC.

This clonotype occurred a few times. The V gene is TRBV19, the J gene TRBJ2-7; D possibly uses TRBD1 or TRBD2 (5 bases each). This CDR3 contains 13 residues. V was cut by 5 bases and J by 3 bases, with 11 bases left in between. From germline, CDR1 is LNHDA and CDR2 SQIVND (reference sequence). CDR3 coding DNA: TGTGCCAGTAGTTTCGGGACGAACTACGAGCAGTACTTC. Encoded protein: CASSFGTNYEQYF.

The CDR3 coding sequence is TGTGCCAGTAGTATTTGGATCTCTATTAATGAAAAACTGTTTTTT. Residues: CASSIWISINEKLFF. The chain has TRBV19 and TRBJ1-4; D remains unclear. Germline loops: CDR1 LNHDA, CDR2 SQIVND (reference sequence). V lost 3 bases to trimming and J lost 4 bases, with 12 bases between them. The CDR3 loop spans 15 amino acids.

There are a few counts of this clonotype. The rearrangement uses TRBV2 and TRBJ2-5; 7 bases are a match to TRBD1. The J segment lost 5 bases and the V segment lost 2 bases, leaving 14 bases of the junction unmatched. Germline CDR1 is SNHLY and CDR2 is FYNNEI. CDR3 length: 17 residues. CDR3 sequence reads: CASSEKGAQGVGETQYF. Written as DNA, the CDR3 is TGTGCCAGCAGTGAAAAGGGGGCGCAGGGTGTCGGGGAGACCCAGTACTTC.

This rearrangement joins TRBV24-1 to TRBJ1-5; D not certain. The CDR3 is 14 residues long. Germline CDR1 reads KGHDR; CDR2 reads SFDVKD. Trimming pared 3 bases from V and 0 bases from J, leaving 5 bases between. The CDR3 is CATSDRSSNQPQHF. The CDR3 DNA follows: TGTGCCACCAGTGATAGAAGTAGCAATCAGCCCCAGCATTTT.

The rearrangement uses TRBV4-1 and TRBJ2-7, with 7 bases lining up with TRBD1. Germline trimming cut 5 bases from V and 3 bases from J; bases unmatched to any gene: 7. Germline CDR1 and CDR2: MGHRA and YSYEKL. This CDR3 comprises 14 residues. The DNA for the CDR3 is TGCGCCAGCAGCTCTGTCAACAGGGGCTACGAGCAGTACTTC. Amino acids: CASSSVNRGYEQYF.

This clonotype was seen ten or more times. V usage is TRBV7-9 and J usage is TRBJ2-7; a weak D match, TRBD1 (6 bases). Germline V gene lookup returns CDR1 SEHNR and CDR2 FQNEAQ (reference sequence). The CDR3 is made up of 14 amino acids. Trimming left V 5 bases short and J 2 bases short, with 13 bases between. The CDR3 DNA sequence: TGTGCCAGCAGCGCCCGGGACATCGCCTACGAGCAGTACTTC. The encoded protein is CASSARDIAYEQYF.

As regards this clonotype: This may be a read error: a much more frequent sequence differs by one nucleotide. This chain joins TRBV1 and TRBJ2-1; the table's TRBD2 call for D was not verified on the DNA. TRBV1 is tagged as a pseudogene. This CDR3 has 17 amino acids. The CDR3 DNA sequence: TGCACCAGCAGCCTCATCTTGCTCCTAGCCCAGAACAATGAGCAGTTCTTC. Translated, it gives CTSSLILLLAQNNEQFF.

This clonotype was picked up many times. The chain joins TRBV5-1 to TRBJ2-3; 8 bases align to TRBD2. The V gene's germline CDR1 is SGHRS and CDR2 YFSETQ. V lost 4 bases to trimming and J lost 2 bases; unmatched junction nucleotides: 6. This CDR3 comprises 15 residues. The CDR3 is CASSGGTRTTDTQYF. Written as DNA, the CDR3 is TGCGCCAGCAGCGGCGGGACTAGAACCACAGATACGCAGTATTTT.

Turning to this clonotype: This may stem from a read error, because a much larger clone lies one nucleotide away. The genes are TRBV30 and TRBJ2-7; 11 bases fit TRBD2. Germline V gives CDR1 GTSNPN, CDR2 SVGIG (reference sequence). The ends lost 0 bases at V and 7 bases at J; junction bases unmatched: 5. The CDR3 length is 14 residues. DNA of the CDR3: TGTGCCTGGAGTGTAACTAGCGGGAGAGTGGAGCAGTACTTC. Its protein is CAWSVTSGRVEQYF.

V gene TRBV7-6 combines with J gene TRBJ2-1; tentative D call: TRBD2 (6 bases). The germline V gene has CDR1 SGHVS and CDR2 FNYEAQ. Trimming took 0 bases from V and 7 from J, leaving 16 bases between them. The CDR3 loop spans 16 amino acids. The CDR3 region has the DNA TGTGCCAGCAGCTTAGCGTTTGCGGGAAGTTTAAATGAGCAGTTCTTC. It specifies CASSLAFAGSLNEQFF.

A few counts support this clonotype. CDR3 residues: CASSQDQWGRPGSYEQYF. Here the CDR3 DNA reads TGTGCCAGCAGCCAAGATCAGTGGGGGCGGCCGGGAAGTTACGAGCAGTACTTC. This rearrangement joins TRBV3-1 to TRBJ2-7, with a tentative D call TRBD1 (6 bases). Germline CDR1 LGHDT, CDR2 YNNKEL (reference sequence). Trimming took 0 bases from V and 4 from J, leaving 22 bases between them. This CDR3 region has 18 residues.

As concerns this clonotype: This may stem from a read error, because a much larger clone lies one nucleotide away. The V gene is TRBV4-1, the J gene TRBJ2-7; perhaps TRBD1 as D (8 bases). The CDR3 is made up of 14 amino acids. CDR1 and CDR2 from the germline V gene are MGHRA and YSYEKL. The CDR3 coding sequence is TGCGCCAGGGGGGGGACAGGCGATTTTTACGAGCAGTGCTTC. Residues: CARGGTGDFYEQCF.

Remarks on this clonotype: A single base separates this from a much larger clone, so it may be a read error. V gene TRBV4-1 combines with J gene TRBJ2-4; perhaps TRBD2 as D (6 bases). Germline values: CDR1 MGHRA, CDR2 YSYEKL. The CDR3 has 17 residues. The CDR3 nucleotides are TGCGCCGGCAGCTCTGAGCCGGTCGGGGGATCCAAAAACATTCAGTACTTC. Amino acid sequence: CAGSSEPVGGSKNIQYF.

This clonotype has only a few counts. The V call is TRBV13, the J call TRBJ2-3, with D hard to call. The CDR3 spans 12 residues. V lost 3 bases and J lost 5, with 6 bases in between. Germline-derived CDR1 and CDR2 are PRHDT and FYEKMQ (reference sequence). CDR3 bases: TGTGCCAGCAGCTTTGGGCGAGATACGCAGTATTTT. Protein: CASSFGRDTQYF.

V gene TRBV5-6 combines with J gene TRBJ1-5; no clear D gene. Germline assignment: CDR1 SGHDT and CDR2 YYEEEE. The V end was cut by 4 bases, the J end by 4 bases, with 15 bases between. This CDR3 spans 15 amino acids. The CDR3: CASSTRASWNQPQHF. CDR3 DNA sequence: TGTGCCAGCAGCACAAGGGCTTCCTGGAATCAGCCCCAGCATTTT.

In this sample, this clonotype turned up many times. This chain links TRBV19 with TRBJ1-1; D ambiguous. Trimming cost V 7 bases and J 6 bases, with 12 bases left between them. This CDR3 spans 12 amino acids. Germline CDR1 is LNHDA and CDR2 is SQIVND (reference sequence). The chain's CDR3 is CASTPSGAEAFF. The CDR3, as DNA: TGTGCCAGTACCCCTTCGGGAGCTGAAGCTTTCTTT.

This clonotype appeared a few times. This chain uses TRBV6-2 or TRBV6-3 with TRBJ2-1, with D uncertain. Trimming stripped 3 bases from V and 7 bases from J, with 25 bases between. The CDR3 covers 18 residues. Per the germline V gene, CDR1 is MNHEY and CDR2 is SVGEGT. CDR3 sequence reads: CASSYIGVRQVLENEQFF. The CDR3 DNA reads as TGTGCCAGCAGTTATATAGGAGTGCGGCAGGTATTGGAAAATGAGCAGTTCTTC.